Shown below are 31 T cell receptor beta chains from a single sample sequenced in a study of PD-1 blockade in classical Hodgkin lymphoma. Time point here: newly diagnosed, previously untreated cHL patient sample. From thawed PBMCs, magnetic negative selection was used to isolate the CD8+ T cells. The data were produced by immunoSEQ multiplex PCR, yet TCRdb's version contains in-frame clones alone and is incomplete. The data contain tens of thousands of clones, around 87% of them singletons. The specimen was CD8+ T cells from blood. These receptors were taken from a human donor with classical Hodgkin lymphoma.

The V gene is TRBV5-5, the J gene TRBJ2-7; TRBD2 matches 11 bases. Germline CDR1 is SGHKS and CDR2 is YYEKEE (reference sequence). This CDR3 has 15 amino acids. Trimming took 4 bases from V and 2 from J; bases not matched to a gene: 5. CDR3 in DNA: TGTGCCAGCAGCACAGCACTAGCGGGAGCCTACGAGCAGTACTTC. This codes for CASSTALAGAYEQYF.

The chain recombines TRBV5-1 with TRBJ1-1; no clear D gene. Trimming shortened V by 3 bases and J by 0 bases, and 6 bases separated the two germline ends. The germline CDR1 and CDR2 sequences are SGHRS and YFSETQ. This CDR3 contains 13 residues. The CDR3 loop reads CASSWVVNTEAFF. CDR3 bases: TGCGCCAGCAGCTGGGTCGTGAACACTGAAGCTTTCTTT.

The V and J genes are TRBV2 and TRBJ2-1, with TRBD1 matching 7 bases. The germline gives CDR1 SNHLY, CDR2 FYNNEI. V lost 6 bases and J lost 6; bases outside the gene matches: 8. This CDR3 region has 14 residues. The CDR3 DNA sequence: TGTGCCAGCAGCACGGATTCAGGGGGCAATGAGCAGTTCTTC. It encodes CASSTDSGGNEQFF.

This rearrangement joins TRBV6-4 to TRBJ2-3; D not certain. The CDR3 has 15 amino acids. V gave up 6 bases and J gave up 0 bases, with 13 bases separating them. The V gene's germline CDR1 is MRHNA and CDR2 SNTAGT. This CDR3 is CASSETVSSTDTQYF. CDR3 bases: TGTGCCAGCAGCGAAACGGTCTCTAGCACAGATACGCAGTATTTT.

The CDR3 protein is CASSFGTGGAYGYTF. In nucleotides, the CDR3 is TGCGCCAGCAGCTTCGGGACAGGGGGCGCCTATGGCTACACCTTC. The rearrangement joins TRBV5-1 to TRBJ1-2, with 12 bases that match TRBD1. The V segment lost 2 bases and the J segment 4 bases; nucleotides outside the gene matches: 3. Germline loops: CDR1 SGHRS, CDR2 YFSETQ. The CDR3 contains 15 residues.

V and J are TRBV7-9 and TRBJ1-4; TRBD1 aligns across 7 bases. This CDR3 contains 15 residues. V lost 2 bases and J lost 4; bases outside the gene matches: 4. The germline V gene encodes CDR1 SEHNR and CDR2 FQNEAQ (reference sequence). The CDR3 coding sequence is TGTGCCAGCAGCTTAATGGGGACAGTTAATGAAAAACTGTTTTTT. Amino acid sequence: CASSLMGTVNEKLFF.

As DNA, the CDR3 is TGCGCCAGCAGCCAAGCCCAGAGCTCCGGGGAGCTGTTTTTT. It encodes CASSQAQSSGELFF. V usage is TRBV4-1 and J usage is TRBJ2-2; D is unclear. The CDR3 spans 14 residues. V lost 1 base and J lost 6, with 9 bases in between. Germline CDR1 is MGHRA and CDR2 is YSYEKL.

The chain couples TRBV7-9 to TRBJ1-5; perhaps TRBD1 as D (5 bases). CDR1 and CDR2 (germline): SEHNR, FQNEAQ (reference sequence). The CDR3 consists of 16 residues. Trimming took 5 bases from V and 1 from J, leaving 15 bases between them. The CDR3 spells CASSPPGRESNQPQHF. The DNA of the CDR3 is TGTGCCAGCAGCCCCCCGGGGCGCGAAAGCAATCAGCCCCAGCATTTT.

The genes are TRBV5-3 and TRBJ1-4, with D hard to call. TRBV5-3 is an ORF, with its function uncertain. The V and J ends lost 7 bases and 0 bases respectively, with 7 bases between them. This CDR3 is built from 13 residues. CDR3 sequence reads: CARWWATNEKLFF. CDR3 DNA: TGTGCCAGATGGTGGGCAACTAATGAAAAACTGTTTTTT.

The V gene is TRBV27, the J gene TRBJ2-1, with 8 bases fitting TRBD1. The CDR3 extends over 14 amino acids. V lost 2 bases and J lost 6; bases outside the gene matches: 3. Germline assignment: CDR1 MNHEY and CDR2 SMNVEV (reference sequence). In DNA form, the CDR3 reads TGTGCCAGCAGTTTACAGGGGGCAGGCAATGAGCAGTTCTTC. This codes for CASSLQGAGNEQFF.

This chain uses TRBV28 with TRBJ2-3, with 10 bases identical to TRBD2. Germline-derived CDR1 and CDR2 are MDHEN and SYDVKM. This CDR3 spans 17 amino acids. Germline trimming cut 2 bases from V and 5 bases from J; bases unmatched to any gene: 10. CDR3 coding DNA: TGTGCCAGCAGTTTAAGGGCTAGCGGGAGTGTTGAAGATACGCAGTATTTT. This sequence encodes CASSLRASGSVEDTQYF.

V is TRBV27 and J is TRBJ1-6; a possible D gene is TRBD1 (6 bases). V dropped 6 bases and J dropped 7 bases, with 16 bases sitting between them. The V gene's germline CDR1 is MNHEY and CDR2 SMNVEV (reference sequence). This CDR3 has 15 amino acids. The CDR3 nucleotides are TGTGCCAGCAGCTTTCAGGGGCGAGAAAATTCACCCCTCCACTTT. Protein sequence: CASSFQGRENSPLHF.

The chain carries TRBV5-1 and TRBJ2-5; 10 positions agree with TRBD2. With V trimmed by 0 bases and J by 4 bases, 9 bases remained unmatched. Germline loops: CDR1 SGHRS, CDR2 YFSETQ. The CDR3 loop spans 17 amino acids. CDR3 coding DNA: TGCGCCAGCAGCTTGGTAGCGGGGGGAGGTCCGGGAGAGACCCAGTACTTC. Encoded protein: CASSLVAGGGPGETQYF.

The gene calls are TRBV9 and TRBJ2-1, with 8 bases aligning to TRBD2. The CDR3 runs 15 residues. Germline CDR1 and CDR2: SGDLS and YYNGEE. J gave up 8 bases and V 4 bases, and 11 bases lay outside the gene matches. CDR3 region: CASSLGGERFDEQFF. The CDR3 nucleotides read TGTGCCAGCAGCCTCGGGGGGGAACGTTTCGATGAGCAGTTCTTC.

This chain connects TRBV27 to TRBJ2-3; a possible D gene is TRBD2 (6 bases). The CDR3 runs to 14 residues. The V end was cut by 3 bases, the J end by 4 bases, with 11 bases between. CDR1 and CDR2 (germline): MNHEY, SMNVEV (reference sequence). CDR3 DNA: TGTGCCAGCAGTTTGGCGGGAAGGGCAGATACGCAGTATTTT. This encodes CASSLAGRADTQYF.

J is TRBJ2-5 and V is TRBV4-2, with D maybe TRBD2 (7 bases). Deletions cut 4 bases from V and 4 bases from J, with 16 bases between. CDR1 and CDR2 from the germline V gene are LGHNA and YNFKEQ. The CDR3 has 15 residues. CDR3 DNA: TGTGCCAGCAGCCCTGGGGGGGGCCAAGGAGAGACCCAGTACTTC. Its translation: CASSPGGGQGETQYF.

This clone has just one count. This chain uses TRBV5-4 with TRBJ2-1; 10 bases are shared with TRBD2. This CDR3 comprises 15 residues. The germline CDR1 and CDR2 sequences are SGHNT and YYREEE (reference sequence). The V segment lost 5 bases and the J segment 3 bases; nucleotides outside the gene matches: 5. The CDR3 loop is CASSPSGGFYNEQFF. CDR3 DNA sequence: TGTGCCAGCAGTCCTAGCGGGGGTTTCTACAATGAGCAGTTCTTC.

The V gene is TRBV6-6, the J gene TRBJ1-6; 7 nucleotides align to TRBD1. V was pared by 0 bases and J by 8 bases, with 4 bases of the junction left unmatched. The V gene's germline CDR1 is MNHNY and CDR2 SVGAGI (reference sequence). This CDR3 contains 15 residues. CDR3 loop: CASSYSPGGDSPLHF. The CDR3 DNA reads TGTGCCAGCAGTTACTCGCCAGGGGGGGATTCACCCCTCCACTTT.

This clone appeared a single time. The chain carries TRBV21-1 and TRBJ2-7; the table's TRBD1 call for D was not verified on the DNA. TRBV21-1 is termed a pseudogene. The CDR3 length is 16 residues. The CDR3 is CASSSLQLEGADEQYF. CDR3 DNA sequence: TGTGCCAGCAGCTCCTTGCAATTGGAGGGGGCGGACGAGCAGTACTTC.

V and J are TRBV19 and TRBJ2-2; D perhaps matches TRBD2 (5 bases). CDR3 size: 13 residues. The germline V gene has CDR1 LNHDA and CDR2 SQIVND (reference sequence). V dropped 3 bases and J dropped 7 bases, with 9 bases sitting between them. DNA of the CDR3: TGTGCCAGTAGTATGGTTAGCGTCGGGGAGCTGTTTTTT. It translates to CASSMVSVGELFF.

The chain uses TRBV6-5 and TRBJ2-1; no reliable D call. CDR1 is MNHEY, CDR2 SVGAGI, per germline. The CDR3 extends over 15 amino acids. With 0 bases removed from V and 1 base from J, the gap between germline ends came to 7 bases. CDR3 sequence (DNA): TGTGCCAGCAGTTACTCTGGATTTTCCTACAATGAGCAGTTCTTC. Translated: CASSYSGFSYNEQFF.

This rearrangement joins TRBV5-1 to TRBJ1-1; D remains ambiguous. Per the germline V gene, CDR1 is SGHRS and CDR2 is YFSETQ. There are 13 residues in the CDR3. V lost 5 bases, J lost 0 bases, and 8 bases lay in between. CDR3 DNA sequence: TGCGCCAGCAGTTATACAGTGAACACTGAAGCTTTCTTT. Amino acid sequence: CASSYTVNTEAFF.

The chain couples TRBV7-8 to TRBJ2-7; TRBD1 is a possible D gene (5 bases). The ends were cut back, 1 base at V and 1 base at J, with 14 bases in the middle. The germline gives CDR1 SGHVS, CDR2 FQNEAQ. The CDR3 contains 16 residues. CDR3 residues: CASSLVISRGSYEQYF. CDR3 DNA: TGTGCCAGCAGCTTAGTAATTTCAAGGGGTTCCTACGAGCAGTACTTC.

The CDR3 DNA reads TGCGCCAGCAGCTTGGACGGGTTAGGGTCCTACGAGCAGTACTTC. Its translation is CASSLDGLGSYEQYF. The V call is TRBV5-1, the J call TRBJ2-5, with D unresolved. The DNA end is a closer match to TRBJ2-7, so the J assignment may be wrong. This CDR3 spans 15 amino acids. The V gene's germline CDR1 is SGHRS and CDR2 YFSETQ.

The sample holds a few counts of this clone. The chain links TRBV7-8 to TRBJ2-7; no firm D call. The CDR3 runs to 11 residues. Trimming took off 5 bases at V and 2 bases at J, with 4 bases between the two ends. Germline assignment: CDR1 SGHVS and CDR2 FQNEAQ. The CDR3 DNA follows: TGTGCCAGCAGCCGAACCTACGAGCAGTACTTC. This translates into CASSRTYEQYF.

This chain connects TRBV4-1 to TRBJ2-3; TRBD1 matches 9 bases. J gave up 5 bases and V 4 bases, and 16 bases lay outside the gene matches. Germline V gene sequence: CDR1 MGHRA, CDR2 YSYEKL. The CDR3 has 18 amino acids. The CDR3 DNA reads as TGCGCCAGCAGCCCTTACCCCGGGACAGGGAATTTGGAAGATACGCAGTATTTT. It codes for CASSPYPGTGNLEDTQYF.

The chain couples TRBV11-2 to TRBJ1-2; D is perhaps TRBD1 (6 bases). The CDR3 runs 14 residues. V lost 3 bases, J lost 8 bases, and 16 bases lay in between. Germline CDR1 and CDR2: SGHAT and FQNNGV. The CDR3 nucleotides read TGTGCCAGCAGCTTCTTCAGGGGTCCTCAAGGCTACACCTTC. Translation gives CASSFFRGPQGYTF.

The chain is built from TRBV15 and TRBJ1-2; D not resolved. The CDR3 is made up of 13 amino acids. Germline V lookup: CDR1 LNHNV, CDR2 YYDKDF (reference sequence). V lost 5 bases and J lost 1, with 8 bases in between. The CDR3 loop reads CATSARLNYGYTF. The CDR3 DNA is TGTGCCACCAGCGCACGACTTAACTATGGCTACACCTTC.

J is TRBJ2-3 and V is TRBV6-4, with D perhaps TRBD1 or TRBD2 (5 bases each). The ends were cut back, 3 bases at V and 4 bases at J, with 11 bases in the middle. This CDR3 spans 14 amino acids. Germline CDR1 is MRHNA and CDR2 is SNTAGT. This CDR3 reads CASSEFRDADTQYF. The CDR3 DNA sequence: TGTGCCAGCAGTGAGTTCAGGGACGCAGATACGCAGTATTTT.

This clone has just one count. V is TRBV28 and J is TRBJ2-7; perhaps TRBD1 as D (6 bases). Trimming removed 6 bases at V and 2 bases at J, with 20 bases between. This CDR3 comprises 16 residues. Germline V gene lookup returns CDR1 MDHEN and CDR2 SYDVKM. CDR3 residues: CASSFDLGQPTYEQYF. The CDR3 region has the DNA TGTGCCAGCAGCTTCGACTTAGGACAGCCAACCTACGAGCAGTACTTC.

The rearrangement joins TRBV7-6 to TRBJ2-3; weak D call: TRBD2 (5 bases). This CDR3 spans 14 amino acids. V was trimmed by 5 bases and J by 3 bases, leaving 12 bases between them. Germline-derived CDR1 and CDR2 are SGHVS and FNYEAQ. CDR3 sequence reads: CASSESPGTDTQYF. The CDR3 coding sequence is TGTGCCAGCAGCGAGTCCCCGGGAACAGATACGCAGTATTTT.